These T cell receptor beta chains were read from a single sample in a study of quantifying T cell responses using KT2 cells. TCRdb reprocessed the UMI-ligation and nested PCR reads with MiXCR, giving one entry per CDR3 protein. The sample yields roughly 51,000 distinct CDR3 sequences, approximately 13% seen once. Sequenced: PBMCs spiked with cells of the T cell clone KT2. These receptors came from a human donor. The CDR3 runs from the conserved cysteine through the conserved F or W.

j_gene,v_gene,CDR3aa
TRBJ1-2,TRBV12-3/TRBV12-4,CASSRRTSRYGYTF
TRBJ1-4,TRBV29-1,CSVEGTGGEKLFF
TRBJ1-4,TRBV15,CATSRQHWRTPIYEKLFF
TRBJ2-1,TRBV28,CATRGLANEQFF
TRBJ2-7,TRBV7-6,CATSPDRDGEQYF
TRBJ2-5,TRBV5-1,CASSRQGGDQETQYF
TRBJ2-3,TRBV7-8,CASSFTGRPSTDTQYF
TRBJ2-3,TRBV11-2,CASSSQDGATQYF
TRBJ1-1,TRBV20-1,CSALPGGTEAFF
TRBJ2-6,TRBV12-3/TRBV12-4,CASSPSRGANVLTF
TRBJ1-1,TRBV7-6,CASSSMGGRGSSAEAFF
TRBJ2-3,TRBV2,CASIEGGVTDTQYF
TRBJ2-3,TRBV9,CASSIRLTDTQYF
TRBJ2-5,TRBV29-1,CSVEPDREGGAQETQYF
TRBJ1-4,TRBV6-1,CASSRTGDVHLLF
TRBJ2-5,TRBV4-1,CASSHSDGGGVQETQYF
TRBJ2-3,TRBV4-2,CASSPSSGTTVRDTQYF
TRBJ1-6,TRBV5-1,CASSEGDRDNSPLHF
TRBJ2-7,TRBV6-1,CASLSDGYEQYF
TRBJ1-1,TRBV18,CASSPTGTANTEAFF
TRBJ1-5,TRBV7-2,CASSLKAANQPQHF
TRBJ2-1,TRBV5-1,CASCEPGLLAGGRNEQFF
TRBJ2-7,TRBV2,CASSWTVPYEQYF
TRBJ2-3,TRBV4-3,CASSVGLAEDTQYF
TRBJ1-5,TRBV27,CASSLRTPYSNQPQHF
TRBJ2-3,TRBV2,CASRLRSGSADTQYF
TRBJ1-3,TRBV6-5,CASSYGGRNTIYF
TRBJ2-1,TRBV18,CASSPRLAGVGNEQFF
TRBJ1-5,TRBV12-3/TRBV12-4,CASSPGDQPQHF
TRBJ2-7,TRBV5-1,CASSFDPLSYEQYF
TRBJ1-5,TRBV6-1,CASSVEPQVQPQHF
TRBJ1-1,TRBV5-1,CASSLEGTNTEAFF
TRBJ1-2,TRBV12-3/TRBV12-4,CASSLSGDDYGYTF
TRBJ1-5,TRBV4-3,CASSQAHDSNQPQHF
TRBJ1-1,TRBV14,CASSQERVLTEAFF
TRBJ1-2,TRBV27,CASGRNYGYTF
TRBJ1-1,TRBV6-6,CASSQHTGRTEAFF
TRBJ1-1,TRBV6-2/TRBV6-3,CASSYFGLNTEAFF
TRBJ2-1,TRBV18,CASSPRGSGNNEQFF
TRBJ2-3,TRBV6-2/TRBV6-3,CASSQTSLADTQYF
TRBJ1-6,TRBV7-2,CASSLTSGLDNSPLHF
TRBJ1-4,TRBV4-2,CASSQGLEGSEKLFF
TRBJ2-1,TRBV7-2,CASSWNSGRPSYNEQFF
TRBJ1-1,TRBV11-1,CASSLQGGFTEAFF
TRBJ1-3,TRBV12-3/TRBV12-4,CASSLAPGVSGNTIYF
TRBJ2-1,TRBV6-5,CASSQAGVGNEQFF
TRBJ2-7,TRBV7-6,CASSLGEGEQYF
TRBJ1-2,TRBV12-3/TRBV12-4,CASSRTGFNYGYTF